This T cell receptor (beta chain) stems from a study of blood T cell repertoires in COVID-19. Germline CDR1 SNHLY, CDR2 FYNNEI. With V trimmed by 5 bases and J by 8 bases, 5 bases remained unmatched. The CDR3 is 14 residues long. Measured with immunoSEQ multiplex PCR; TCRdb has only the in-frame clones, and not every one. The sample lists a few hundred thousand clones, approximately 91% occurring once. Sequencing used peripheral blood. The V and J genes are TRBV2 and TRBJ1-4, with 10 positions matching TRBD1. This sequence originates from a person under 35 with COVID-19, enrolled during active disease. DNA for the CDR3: TGTGCCAGCAGTAGGACAGGGGGATACGAAAAACTGTTTTTT. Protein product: CASSRTGGYEKLFF.